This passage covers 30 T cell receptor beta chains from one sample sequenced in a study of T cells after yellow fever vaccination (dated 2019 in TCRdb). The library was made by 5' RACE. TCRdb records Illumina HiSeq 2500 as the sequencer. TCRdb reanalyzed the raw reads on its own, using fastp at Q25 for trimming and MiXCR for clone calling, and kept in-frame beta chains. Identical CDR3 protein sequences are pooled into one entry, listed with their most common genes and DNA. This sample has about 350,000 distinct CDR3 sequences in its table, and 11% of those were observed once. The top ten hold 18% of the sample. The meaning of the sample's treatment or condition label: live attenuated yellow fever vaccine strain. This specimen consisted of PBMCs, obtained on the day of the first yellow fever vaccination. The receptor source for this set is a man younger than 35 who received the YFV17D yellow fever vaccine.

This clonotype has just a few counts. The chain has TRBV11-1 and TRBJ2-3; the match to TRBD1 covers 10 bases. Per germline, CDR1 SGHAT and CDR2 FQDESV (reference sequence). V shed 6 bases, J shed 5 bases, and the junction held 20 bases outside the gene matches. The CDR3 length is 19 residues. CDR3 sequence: CASRKGTGASTNRGDTQYF. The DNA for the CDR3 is TGTGCCAGCAGGAAAGGGACAGGGGCCTCGACCAACCGGGGAGATACGCAGTATTTT. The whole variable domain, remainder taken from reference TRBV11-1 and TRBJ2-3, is EAEVAQSPRYKITEKSQAVAFWCDPISGHATLYWYRQILGQGPELLVQFQDESVVDDSQLPKDRFSAERLKGVDSTLKIQPAELGDSAMYLCASRKGTGASTNRGDTQYFGPGTRLTVL.

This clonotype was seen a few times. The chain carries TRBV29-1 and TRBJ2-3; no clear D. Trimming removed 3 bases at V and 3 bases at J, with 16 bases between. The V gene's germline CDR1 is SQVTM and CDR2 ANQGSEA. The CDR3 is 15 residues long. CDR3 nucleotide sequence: TGCAGCGTTGAGATGGGCCGCTTCTCGACAGATACGCAGTATTTT. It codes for CSVEMGRFSTDTQYF.

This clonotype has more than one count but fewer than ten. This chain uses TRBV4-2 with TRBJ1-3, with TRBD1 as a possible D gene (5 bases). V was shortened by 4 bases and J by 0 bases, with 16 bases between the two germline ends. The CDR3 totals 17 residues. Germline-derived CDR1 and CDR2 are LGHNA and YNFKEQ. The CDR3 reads CASSPLFGGSSGNTIYF. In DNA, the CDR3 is TGTGCCAGCAGCCCCCTTTTCGGGGGGAGCTCTGGAAACACCATATATTTT.

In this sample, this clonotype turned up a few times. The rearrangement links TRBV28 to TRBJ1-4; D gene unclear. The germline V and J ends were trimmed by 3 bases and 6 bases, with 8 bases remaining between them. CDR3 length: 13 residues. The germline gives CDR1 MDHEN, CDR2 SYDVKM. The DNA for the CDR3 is TGTGCCAGCAGTTTGCGCAGCTATGAAAAACTGTTTTTT. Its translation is CASSLRSYEKLFF.

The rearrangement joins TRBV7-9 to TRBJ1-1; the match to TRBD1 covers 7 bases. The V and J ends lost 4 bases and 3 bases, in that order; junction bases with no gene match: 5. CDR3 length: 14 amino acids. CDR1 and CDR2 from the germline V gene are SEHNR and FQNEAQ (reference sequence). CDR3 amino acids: CASSSTGFYTEAFF. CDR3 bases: TGTGCCAGCAGCTCGACAGGGTTCTACACTGAAGCTTTCTTT.

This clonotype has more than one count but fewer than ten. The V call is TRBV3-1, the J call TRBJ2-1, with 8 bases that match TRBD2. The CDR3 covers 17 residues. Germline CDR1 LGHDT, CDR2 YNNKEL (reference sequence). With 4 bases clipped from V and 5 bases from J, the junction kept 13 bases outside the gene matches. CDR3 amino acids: CASSPRGGGGTNNEQFF. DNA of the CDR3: TGTGCCAGCAGCCCTCGGGGTGGCGGGGGGACCAACAATGAGCAGTTCTTC.

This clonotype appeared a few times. In nucleotides, the CDR3 is TGTGCCAGCATCTCGGGGGACACGAACACTGAAGCTTTCTTT. Translating it yields CASISGDTNTEAFF. The V call is TRBV12-3 or TRBV12-4, the J call TRBJ1-1; the D gene is possibly TRBD1 (6 bases). With 7 bases removed from V and 1 base from J, the gap between germline ends came to 13 bases. The CDR3 totals 14 residues.

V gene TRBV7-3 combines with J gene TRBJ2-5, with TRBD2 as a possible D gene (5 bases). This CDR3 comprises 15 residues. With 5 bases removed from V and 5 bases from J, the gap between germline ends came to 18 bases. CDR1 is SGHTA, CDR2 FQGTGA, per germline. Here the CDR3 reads CASSPTARGWETQYF. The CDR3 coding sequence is TGTGCCAGCAGCCCAACGGCAAGAGGGTGGGAGACCCAGTACTTC.

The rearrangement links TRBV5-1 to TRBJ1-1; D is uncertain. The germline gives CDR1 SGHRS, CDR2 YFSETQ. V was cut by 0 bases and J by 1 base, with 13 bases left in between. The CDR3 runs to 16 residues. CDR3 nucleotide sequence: TGCGCCAGCAGCTTGGGAGGGTTGGAGGCGAACACTGAAGCTTTCTTT. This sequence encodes CASSLGGLEANTEAFF.

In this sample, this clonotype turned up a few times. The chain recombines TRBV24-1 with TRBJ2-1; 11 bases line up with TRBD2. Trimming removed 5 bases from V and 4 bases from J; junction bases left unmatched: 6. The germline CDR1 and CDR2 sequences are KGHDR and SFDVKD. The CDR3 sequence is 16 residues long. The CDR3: CATSGPGTSGYNEQFF. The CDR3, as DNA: TGTGCCACCAGTGGTCCGGGGACTAGCGGTTACAATGAGCAGTTCTTC.

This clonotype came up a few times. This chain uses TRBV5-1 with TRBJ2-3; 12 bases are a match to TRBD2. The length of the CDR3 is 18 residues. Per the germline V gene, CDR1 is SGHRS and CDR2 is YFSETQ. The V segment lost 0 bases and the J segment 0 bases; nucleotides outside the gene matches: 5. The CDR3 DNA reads TGCGCCAGCAGCTTGGGCCGGACTAGCGGGGCTAGCACAGATACGCAGTATTTT. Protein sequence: CASSLGRTSGASTDTQYF.

The CDR3 loop is CSARQGSDYGYTF. The CDR3 DNA reads TGCAGTGCTAGACAGGGATCGGACTATGGCTACACCTTC. The chain links TRBV20-1 to TRBJ1-2; TRBD1 might be the D (5 bases). Germline values: CDR1 DFQATT, CDR2 SNEGSKA (reference sequence). The CDR3 covers 13 residues. Trimming took off 2 bases at V and 3 bases at J, with 10 bases between the two ends.

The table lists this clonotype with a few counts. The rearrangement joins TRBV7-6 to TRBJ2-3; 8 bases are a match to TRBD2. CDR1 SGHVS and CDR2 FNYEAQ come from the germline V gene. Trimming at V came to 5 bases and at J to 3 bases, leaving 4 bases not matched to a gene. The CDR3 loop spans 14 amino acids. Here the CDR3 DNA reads TGTGCCAGCAGCCTTAGCGGGGAGACAGATACGCAGTATTTT. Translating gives CASSLSGETDTQYF.

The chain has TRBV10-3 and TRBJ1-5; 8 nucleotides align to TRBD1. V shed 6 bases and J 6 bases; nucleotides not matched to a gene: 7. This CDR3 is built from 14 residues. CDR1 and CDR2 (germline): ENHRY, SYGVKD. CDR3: CAISLTGEGQPQHF. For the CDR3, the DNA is TGTGCCATCAGCTTGACAGGGGAAGGTCAGCCCCAGCATTTT.

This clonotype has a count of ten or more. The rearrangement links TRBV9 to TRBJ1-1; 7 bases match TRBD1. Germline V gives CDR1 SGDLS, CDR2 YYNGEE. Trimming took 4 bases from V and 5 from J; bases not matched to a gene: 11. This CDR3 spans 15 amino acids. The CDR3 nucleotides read TGTGCCAGCAGCTCGGGACAGTGGTTTGATACTGAAGCTTTCTTT. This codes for CASSSGQWFDTEAFF.

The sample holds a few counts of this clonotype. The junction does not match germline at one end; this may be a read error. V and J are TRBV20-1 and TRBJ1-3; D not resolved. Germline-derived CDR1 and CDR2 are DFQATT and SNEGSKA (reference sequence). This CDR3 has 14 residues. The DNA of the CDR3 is TGCAGTGCTCGAGACTGGAACTCTGGAAACACCATATATTTT. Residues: CSARDWNSGNTIYF.

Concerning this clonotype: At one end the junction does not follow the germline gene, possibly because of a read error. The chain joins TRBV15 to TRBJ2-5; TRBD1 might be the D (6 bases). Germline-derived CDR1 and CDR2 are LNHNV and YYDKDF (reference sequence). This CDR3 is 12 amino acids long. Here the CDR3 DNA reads TGTGCCACCAGCCAAACGACAGGCCGGAGAAACTTC. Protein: CATSQTTGRRNF.

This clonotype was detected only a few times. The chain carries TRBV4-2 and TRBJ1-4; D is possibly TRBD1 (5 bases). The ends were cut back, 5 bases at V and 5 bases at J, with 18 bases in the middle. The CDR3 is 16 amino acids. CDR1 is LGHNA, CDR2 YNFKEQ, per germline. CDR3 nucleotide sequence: TGTGCCAGCAGCAAACGGGACGATGAGGAAAATGAAAAACTGTTTTTT. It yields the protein CASSKRDDEENEKLFF.

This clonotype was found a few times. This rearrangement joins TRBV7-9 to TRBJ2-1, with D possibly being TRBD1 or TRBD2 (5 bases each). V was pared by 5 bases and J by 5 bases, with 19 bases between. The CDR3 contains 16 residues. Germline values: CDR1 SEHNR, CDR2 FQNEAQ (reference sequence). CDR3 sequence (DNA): TGTGCCAGCAGCGTTACCTTTCTCGGGGCAAACAATGAGCAGTTCTTC. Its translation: CASSVTFLGANNEQFF.

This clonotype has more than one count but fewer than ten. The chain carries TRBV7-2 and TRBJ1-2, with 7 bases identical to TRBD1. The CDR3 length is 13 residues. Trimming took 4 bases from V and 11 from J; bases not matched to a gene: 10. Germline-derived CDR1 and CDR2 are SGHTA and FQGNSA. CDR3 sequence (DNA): TGTGCCAGCAGCTACATCCGGGACAGTGTTTACACCTTC. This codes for CASSYIRDSVYTF.

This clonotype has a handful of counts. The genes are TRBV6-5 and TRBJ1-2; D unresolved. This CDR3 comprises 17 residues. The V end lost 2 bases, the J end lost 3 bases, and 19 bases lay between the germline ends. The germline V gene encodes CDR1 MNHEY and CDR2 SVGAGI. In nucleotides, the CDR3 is TGTGCCAGCAGTTACAAAATAACTGAGGAAACTTACTATGGCTACACCTTC. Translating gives CASSYKITEETYYGYTF.

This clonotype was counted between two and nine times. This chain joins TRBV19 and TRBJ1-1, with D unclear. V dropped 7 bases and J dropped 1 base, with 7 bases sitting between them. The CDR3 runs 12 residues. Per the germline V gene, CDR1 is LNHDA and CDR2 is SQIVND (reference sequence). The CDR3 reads CASKQSNTEAFF. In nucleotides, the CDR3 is TGTGCCAGTAAGCAGTCGAACACTGAAGCTTTCTTT.

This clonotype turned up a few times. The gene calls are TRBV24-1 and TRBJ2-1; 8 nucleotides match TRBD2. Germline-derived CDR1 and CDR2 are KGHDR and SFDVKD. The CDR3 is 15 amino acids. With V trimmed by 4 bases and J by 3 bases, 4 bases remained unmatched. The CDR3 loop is CATSEAGGLYNEQFF. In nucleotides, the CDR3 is TGTGCCACCAGTGAGGCGGGGGGTCTCTACAATGAGCAGTTCTTC.

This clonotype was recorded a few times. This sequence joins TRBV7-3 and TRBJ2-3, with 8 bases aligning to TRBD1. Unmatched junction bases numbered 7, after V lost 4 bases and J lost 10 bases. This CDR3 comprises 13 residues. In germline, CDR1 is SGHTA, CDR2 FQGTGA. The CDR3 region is CASSWSGGSPQYF. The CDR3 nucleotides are TGTGCCAGCAGCTGGTCAGGGGGCTCGCCGCAGTATTTT.

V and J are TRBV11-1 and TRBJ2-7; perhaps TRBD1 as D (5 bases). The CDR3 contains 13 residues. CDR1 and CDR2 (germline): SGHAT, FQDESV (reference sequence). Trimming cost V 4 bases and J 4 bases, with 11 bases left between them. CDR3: CASSSGLTYEQYV. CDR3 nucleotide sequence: TGTGCCAGCAGCTCAGGGTTAACTTACGAGCAGTACGTC.

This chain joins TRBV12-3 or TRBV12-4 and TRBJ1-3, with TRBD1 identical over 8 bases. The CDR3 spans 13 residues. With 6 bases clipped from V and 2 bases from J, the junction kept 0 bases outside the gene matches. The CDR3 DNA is TGTGCCAGCAGGACAGGGGCTGGAAACACCATATATTTT. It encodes CASRTGAGNTIYF.

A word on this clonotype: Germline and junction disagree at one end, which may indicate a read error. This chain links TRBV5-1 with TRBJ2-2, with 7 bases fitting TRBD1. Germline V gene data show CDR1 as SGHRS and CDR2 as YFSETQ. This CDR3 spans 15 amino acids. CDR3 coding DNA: TGCGTCAGCAGCTCGACAGGGTTAAACACCGGGGAGCTGTTTTTT. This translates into CVSSSTGLNTGELFF.

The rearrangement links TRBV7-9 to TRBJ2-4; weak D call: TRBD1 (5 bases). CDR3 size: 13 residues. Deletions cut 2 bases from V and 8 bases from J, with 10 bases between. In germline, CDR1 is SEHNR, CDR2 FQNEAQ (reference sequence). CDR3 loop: CASSLQGSDIQYF. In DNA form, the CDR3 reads TGTGCCAGCAGCTTACAGGGTAGTGACATTCAGTACTTC.

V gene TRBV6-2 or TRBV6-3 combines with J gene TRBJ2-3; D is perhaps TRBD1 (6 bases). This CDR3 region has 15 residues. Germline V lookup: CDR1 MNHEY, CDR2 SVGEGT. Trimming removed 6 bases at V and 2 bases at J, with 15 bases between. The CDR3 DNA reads TGTGCCAGCAGCTTCCGACAGGCGCTCACAGATACGCAGTATTTT. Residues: CASSFRQALTDTQYF.

The CDR3 spells CASSLDGFEAFF. CDR3 in DNA: TGTGCCAGCAGCTTAGATGGCTTTGAGGCTTTCTTT. The chain employs TRBV7-9 and TRBJ1-1; D is undetermined. The CDR3 is made up of 12 amino acids. The germline V gene has CDR1 SEHNR and CDR2 FQNEAQ (reference sequence). Deletions cut 1 base from V and 11 bases from J, with 11 bases between.